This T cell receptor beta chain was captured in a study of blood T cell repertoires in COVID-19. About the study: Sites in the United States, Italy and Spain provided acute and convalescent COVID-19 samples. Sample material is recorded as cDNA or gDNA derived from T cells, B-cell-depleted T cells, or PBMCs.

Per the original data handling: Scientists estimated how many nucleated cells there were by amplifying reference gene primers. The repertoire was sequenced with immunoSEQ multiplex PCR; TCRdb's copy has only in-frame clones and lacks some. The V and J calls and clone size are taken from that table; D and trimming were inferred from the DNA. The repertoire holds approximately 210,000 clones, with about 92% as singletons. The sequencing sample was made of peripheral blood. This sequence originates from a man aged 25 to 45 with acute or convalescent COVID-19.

The CDR3 region is CASSLSGSRNTQYF. In nucleotides, the CDR3 is TGTGCCAGCAGCCTTAGCGGGAGCAGGAATACGCAGTATTTT. The chain recombines TRBV11-1 with TRBJ2-3, with 9 bases fitting TRBD2. The CDR3 loop spans 14 amino acids. After removal of 5 bases from V and 7 bases from J, the junction contained 7 bases not matched to a gene. Per germline, CDR1 SGHAT and CDR2 FQDESV (reference sequence).